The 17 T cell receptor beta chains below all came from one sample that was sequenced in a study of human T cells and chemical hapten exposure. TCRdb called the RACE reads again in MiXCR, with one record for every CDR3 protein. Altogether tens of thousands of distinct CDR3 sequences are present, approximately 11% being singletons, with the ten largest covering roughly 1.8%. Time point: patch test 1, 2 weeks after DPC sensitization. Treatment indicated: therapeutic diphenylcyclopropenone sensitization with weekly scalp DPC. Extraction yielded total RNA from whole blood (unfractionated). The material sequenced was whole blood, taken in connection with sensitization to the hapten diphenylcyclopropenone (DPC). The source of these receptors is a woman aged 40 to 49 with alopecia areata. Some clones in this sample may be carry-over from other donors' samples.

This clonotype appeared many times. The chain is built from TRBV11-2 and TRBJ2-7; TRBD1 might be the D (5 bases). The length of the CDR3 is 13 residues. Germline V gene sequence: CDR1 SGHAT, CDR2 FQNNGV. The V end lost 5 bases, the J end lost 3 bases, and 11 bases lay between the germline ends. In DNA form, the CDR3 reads TGTGCCAGCAGCCCCGTGACAGACTACGAGCAGTACTTC. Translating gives CASSPVTDYEQYF.

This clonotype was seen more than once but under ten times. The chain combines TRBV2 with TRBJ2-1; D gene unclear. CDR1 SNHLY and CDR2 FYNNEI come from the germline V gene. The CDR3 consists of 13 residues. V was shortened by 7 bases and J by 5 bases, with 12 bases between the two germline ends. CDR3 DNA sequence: TGTGCCAGCAAGCTGGCCCAGAACAATGAGCAGTTCTTC. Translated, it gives CASKLAQNNEQFF.

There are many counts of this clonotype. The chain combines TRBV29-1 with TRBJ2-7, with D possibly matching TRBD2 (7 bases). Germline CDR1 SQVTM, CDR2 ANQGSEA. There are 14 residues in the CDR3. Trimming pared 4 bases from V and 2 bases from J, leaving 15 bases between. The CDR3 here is CSVARGGGTYEQYF. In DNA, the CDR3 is TGCAGCGTTGCCCGAGGCGGGGGCACCTACGAGCAGTACTTC.

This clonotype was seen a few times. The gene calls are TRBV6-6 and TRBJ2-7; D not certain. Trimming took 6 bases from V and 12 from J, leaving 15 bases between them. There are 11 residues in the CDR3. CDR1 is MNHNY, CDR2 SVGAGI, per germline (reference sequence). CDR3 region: CASSPWLVPYF. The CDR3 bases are TGTGCCAGCAGCCCCTGGCTGGTACCGTACTTC.

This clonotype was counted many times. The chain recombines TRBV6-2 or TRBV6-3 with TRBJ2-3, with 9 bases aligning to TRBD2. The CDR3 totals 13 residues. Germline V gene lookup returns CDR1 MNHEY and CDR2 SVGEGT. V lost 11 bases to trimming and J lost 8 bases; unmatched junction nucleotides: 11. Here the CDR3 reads CALAGASGGTQYF. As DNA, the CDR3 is TGTGCCTTAGCGGGGGCATCAGGAGGTACGCAGTATTTT.

CDR3 loop: CASAPPGETQYF. The CDR3 DNA is TGTGCCAGCGCCCCTCCAGGGGAGACCCAGTACTTC. V usage is TRBV6-1 and J usage is TRBJ2-5; tentative D call: TRBD1 (5 bases). The CDR3 covers 12 residues. Trimming cost V 8 bases and J 5 bases, with 12 bases left between them. Germline V gene data show CDR1 as MNHNS and CDR2 as SASEGT.

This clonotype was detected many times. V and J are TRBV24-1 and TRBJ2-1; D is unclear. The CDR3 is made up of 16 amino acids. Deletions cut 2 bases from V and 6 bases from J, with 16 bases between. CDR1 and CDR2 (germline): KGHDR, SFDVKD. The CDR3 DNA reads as TGTGCCACCAGTGATTGGCGTGGCACCCCGAGCAATGAGCAGTTCTTC. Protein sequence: CATSDWRGTPSNEQFF.

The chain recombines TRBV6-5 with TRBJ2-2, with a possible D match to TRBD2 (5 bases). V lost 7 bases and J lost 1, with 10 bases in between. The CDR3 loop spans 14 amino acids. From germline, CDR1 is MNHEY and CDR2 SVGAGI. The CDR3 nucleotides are TGTGCCAGCATGAGGGCAGGGAACACCGGGGAGCTGTTTTTT. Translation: CASMRAGNTGELFF.

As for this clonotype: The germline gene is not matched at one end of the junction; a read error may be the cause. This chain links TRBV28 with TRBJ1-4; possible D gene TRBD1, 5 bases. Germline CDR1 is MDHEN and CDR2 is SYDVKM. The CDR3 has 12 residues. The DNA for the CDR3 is TGTGCCAGCAGTTTACACTCCCGGGACTTTCGATTT. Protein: CASSLHSRDFRF.

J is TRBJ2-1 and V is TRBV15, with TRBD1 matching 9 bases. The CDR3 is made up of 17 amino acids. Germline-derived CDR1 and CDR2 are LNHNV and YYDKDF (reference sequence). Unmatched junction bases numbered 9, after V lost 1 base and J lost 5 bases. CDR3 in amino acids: CATSRAPLRDRDNEQFF. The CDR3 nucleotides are TGTGCCACCAGCAGAGCTCCCTTACGGGACAGGGACAATGAGCAGTTCTTC.

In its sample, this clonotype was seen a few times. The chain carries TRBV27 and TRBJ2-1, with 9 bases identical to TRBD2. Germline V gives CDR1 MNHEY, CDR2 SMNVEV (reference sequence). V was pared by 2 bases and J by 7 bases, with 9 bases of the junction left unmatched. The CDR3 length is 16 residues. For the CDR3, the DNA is TGTGCCAGCAGTTTAGGACCGGGACTAGCTCGGAATGAGCAGTTCTTC. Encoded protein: CASSLGPGLARNEQFF.

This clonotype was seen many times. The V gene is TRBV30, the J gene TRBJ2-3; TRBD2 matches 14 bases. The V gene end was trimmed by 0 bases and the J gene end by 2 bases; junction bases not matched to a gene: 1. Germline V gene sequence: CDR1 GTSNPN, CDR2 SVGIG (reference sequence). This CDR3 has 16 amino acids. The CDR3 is CAWSVGLAGATDTQYF. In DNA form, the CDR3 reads TGTGCCTGGAGTGTGGGACTAGCGGGAGCCACAGATACGCAGTATTTT.

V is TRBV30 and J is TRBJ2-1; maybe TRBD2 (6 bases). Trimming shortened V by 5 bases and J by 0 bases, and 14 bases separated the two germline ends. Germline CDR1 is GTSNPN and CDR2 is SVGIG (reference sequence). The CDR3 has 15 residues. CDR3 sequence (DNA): TGTGCCTGGGTCGGGACTGTTAGCTCCTACAATGAGCAGTTCTTC. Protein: CAWVGTVSSYNEQFF.

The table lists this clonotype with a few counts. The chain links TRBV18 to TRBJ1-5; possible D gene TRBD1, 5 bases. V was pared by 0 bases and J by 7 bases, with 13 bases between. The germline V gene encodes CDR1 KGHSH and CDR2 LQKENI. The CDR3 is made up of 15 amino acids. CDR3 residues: CASSPPGGESQPQHF. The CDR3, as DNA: TGTGCCAGCTCACCACCCGGGGGGGAAAGCCAGCCCCAGCATTTT.

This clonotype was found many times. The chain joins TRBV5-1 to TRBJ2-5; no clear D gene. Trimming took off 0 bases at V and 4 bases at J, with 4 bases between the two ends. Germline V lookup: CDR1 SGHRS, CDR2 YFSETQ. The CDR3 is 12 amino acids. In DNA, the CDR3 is TGCGCCAGCAGCTTGGCTGGAGAGACCCAGTACTTC. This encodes CASSLAGETQYF.

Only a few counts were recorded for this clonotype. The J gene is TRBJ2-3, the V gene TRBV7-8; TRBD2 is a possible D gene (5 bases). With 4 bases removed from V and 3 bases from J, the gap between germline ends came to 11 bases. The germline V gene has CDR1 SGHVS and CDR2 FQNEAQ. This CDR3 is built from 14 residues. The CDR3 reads CASSSLAGTDTQYF. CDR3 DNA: TGTGCCAGCAGCTCCCTAGCAGGAACAGATACGCAGTATTTT.

The CDR3 DNA reads TGTGCCATCAGTGAGATAGTATGGCCCCAAAAAGGAATAAGCTCCTACGAGCAGTACTTC. It encodes CAISEIVWPQKGISSYEQYF. The rearrangement uses TRBV10-3 and TRBJ2-7; no clear D. This CDR3 region has 20 residues. The ends were cut back, 2 bases at V and 0 bases at J, with 26 bases in the middle. Germline V gene sequence: CDR1 ENHRY, CDR2 SYGVKD.